Each of the 4 T cell receptor beta chains below was sequenced from the same sample in a study of blood T cells in healthy people across ages. A second PCR, run for roughly 7 to 12 cycles, used a sample-barcoded 5' primer plus a J-beta primer mix. TCRdb redid the calling of the 5' RACE reads with MiXCR, one entry per CDR3 protein. The sample gives 980,000 or so distinct CDR3 sequences, 48% of which show up once; roughly 12% is in the top ten. Sequenced sample: blood. The source is a man younger than 40 in good health.

This chain joins TRBV20-1 and TRBJ2-4; 9 bases align to TRBD1. The CDR3 is 16 amino acids. Per germline, CDR1 DFQATT and CDR2 SNEGSKA (reference sequence). V shed 3 bases, J shed 8 bases, and the junction held 14 bases outside the gene matches. This chain's CDR3 is CSASLLMDRGADIQYF. The CDR3, as DNA: TGCAGTGCTAGTCTCCTAATGGACAGGGGTGCGGACATTCAGTACTTC.

This clonotype was detected many times. The rearrangement joins TRBV20-1 to TRBJ2-7; the match to TRBD1 covers 8 bases. CDR1 and CDR2 (germline): DFQATT, SNEGSKA (reference sequence). The ends lost 3 bases at V and 3 bases at J; junction bases unmatched: 7. This CDR3 is 14 amino acids long. The CDR3 DNA reads TGCAGTGCTAGCCCGGGACAGGACTTCTACGAGCAGTACTTC. Translated, it gives CSASPGQDFYEQYF.

This clonotype was counted only a few times. The CDR3 protein is CASSLAGQRGYTF. Written as DNA, the CDR3 is TGTGCCAGCAGCTTAGCGGGACAGCGCGGCTACACCTTC. The chain has TRBV7-9 and TRBJ1-2; 7 bases are shared with TRBD1. Trimming removed 0 bases from V and 8 bases from J; junction bases left unmatched: 3. Germline V gene data show CDR1 as SEHNR and CDR2 as FQNEAQ (reference sequence). This CDR3 region has 13 residues. Full variable domain (missing parts from reference TRBV7-9 and TRBJ1-2): DTGVSQNPRHKITKRGQNVTFRCDPISEHNRLYWYRQTLGQGPEFLTYFQNEAQLEKSRLLSDRFSAERPKGSFSTLEIQRTEQGDSAMYLCASSLAGQRGYTFGSGTRLTVV.

The chain is built from TRBV4-1 and TRBJ2-7; D is uncertain. This CDR3 contains 15 residues. Germline CDR1 is MGHRA and CDR2 is YSYEKL. Deletions cut 0 bases from V and 2 bases from J, with 11 bases between. The CDR3 reads CASSQDPTRTYEQYF. The DNA of the CDR3 is TGCGCCAGCAGCCAAGATCCAACGAGAACCTACGAGCAGTACTTC.